This passage covers 7 T cell receptor beta chains from one sample sequenced in a study of T cells in Graves' hyperthyroidism and ophthalmopathy. Authors of the study amplified TCR beta CDR3 regions from RNA transcripts. A set of HTBI primers served as the primers for a first-round RT-PCR of the TCR CDR3. Each CDR3 protein is one row after TCRdb ran MiXCR on the multiplex PCR reads. The sample lists about 580,000 distinct CDR3 sequences; about half were seen once. Sequenced: peripheral blood or thyroid tissue (not recorded which). The receptors shown here come from a woman in her late teens or twenties with Graves' hyperthyroidism.

This sequence joins TRBV15 and TRBJ2-5, with TRBD1 identical over 11 bases. The CDR3 sequence is 18 residues long. Looked up from germline, CDR1 is LNHNV and CDR2 is YYDKDF (reference sequence). The V segment lost 2 bases and the J segment 5 bases; nucleotides outside the gene matches: 13. The CDR3: CATSRYPTRDRGRETQYF. CDR3 coding DNA: TGTGCCACCAGCAGATACCCGACCCGGGACAGGGGGAGGGAGACCCAGTACTTC.

The chain recombines TRBV7-2 with TRBJ2-3; D remains ambiguous. The V and J ends lost 2 bases and 0 bases respectively, with 9 bases between them. The CDR3 totals 15 residues. CDR1 is SGHTA and CDR2 is FQGNSA in the germline V gene. Written as DNA, the CDR3 is TGTGCCAGCAGCTTACTGGTCCCTAGCACAGATACGCAGTATTTT. It translates to CASSLLVPSTDTQYF.

The rearrangement links TRBV10-3 to TRBJ2-7; 8 bases are shared with TRBD1. The V and J ends lost 5 bases and 4 bases, in that order; junction bases with no gene match: 7. Germline V gene sequence: CDR1 ENHRY, CDR2 SYGVKD. CDR3 length: 14 residues. The chain's CDR3 is CAISTGQALYEQYF. DNA of the CDR3: TGTGCCATCAGTACGGGACAGGCCCTATACGAGCAGTACTTC.

The chain carries TRBV15 and TRBJ1-6; 7 positions match TRBD1. This CDR3 is built from 15 residues. Germline V gene data show CDR1 as LNHNV and CDR2 as YYDKDF (reference sequence). Trimming took 0 bases from V and 7 from J; bases not matched to a gene: 3. The CDR3 region is CATSRDNRGNSPLHF. The CDR3 nucleotides are TGTGCCACCAGCAGAGATAACAGGGGAAATTCACCCCTCCACTTT.

The sample holds many counts of this clonotype. The chain links TRBV30 to TRBJ1-1; no reliable D call. Trimming removed 3 bases from V and 7 bases from J, with 18 bases in between. The germline V gene encodes CDR1 GTSNPN and CDR2 SVGIG (reference sequence). The CDR3 runs to 14 residues. CDR3 in DNA: TGTGCCTGGAGCGATCCGGGCACCATGGGTGAAGCTTTCTTT. Its translation: CAWSDPGTMGEAFF.

This clonotype appeared many times. The V and J genes are TRBV6-1 and TRBJ1-3; D gene unclear. The CDR3 is 15 residues long. Trimming took 7 bases from V and 3 from J, leaving 16 bases between them. Germline CDR1 is MNHNS and CDR2 is SASEGT. CDR3 nucleotide sequence: TGTGCCAGCACCGTTACCGGGAGCCTTGGAAACACCATATATTTT. Encoded protein: CASTVTGSLGNTIYF.

The chain recombines TRBV12-3 or TRBV12-4 with TRBJ1-4; 9 bases map to TRBD1. Trimming cost V 5 bases and J 6 bases; bases outside gene matches: 7. The CDR3 sequence is 15 residues long. The CDR3: CASSPGTGIYEKLFF. The CDR3, as DNA: TGTGCCAGCAGTCCCGGGACAGGGATTTATGAAAAACTGTTTTTT.